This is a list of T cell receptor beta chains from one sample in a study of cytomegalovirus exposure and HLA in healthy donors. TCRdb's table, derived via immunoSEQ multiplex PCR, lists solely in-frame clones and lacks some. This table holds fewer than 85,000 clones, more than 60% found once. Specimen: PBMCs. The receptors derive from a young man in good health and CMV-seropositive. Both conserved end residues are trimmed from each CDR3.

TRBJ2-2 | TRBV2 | ASIEREEFHAGELF
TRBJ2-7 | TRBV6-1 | ASSAQGAAYEQY
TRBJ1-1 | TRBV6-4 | ASSNGGQGLNTEAF
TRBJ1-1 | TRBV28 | ASSGGRSAIEAF
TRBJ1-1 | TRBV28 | ASSQRGHTEAF
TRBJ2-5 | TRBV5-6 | ASSRVGGEETQY
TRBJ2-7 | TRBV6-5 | ASNRPGSVYEQY
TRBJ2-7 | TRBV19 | ASSMEGQGSYEQY
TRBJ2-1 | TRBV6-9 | ATQGLAPYNEQF
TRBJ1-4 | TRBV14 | ASSRQGASEKLF
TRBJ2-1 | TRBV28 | ASAGPLSRNEQF
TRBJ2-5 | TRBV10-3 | ASRPPGLQETQY
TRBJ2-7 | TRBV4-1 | ASRRGTGLAVSYEQY
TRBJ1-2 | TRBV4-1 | ASSQETGRDYGYT
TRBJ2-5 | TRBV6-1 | ASSDQRAWGGNQETQY
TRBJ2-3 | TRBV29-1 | SVAAGPDTQY